This note documents a single T cell receptor beta chain sequence. Within the sample, other DNA sequences also encode this same CDR3. The entry originates in a study of T cell responses to AZD1222 COVID-19 vaccine. Trimming removed 0 bases from V and 6 bases from J, with 6 bases in between. The CDR3 is 13 amino acids. Looked up from germline, CDR1 is SGHAT and CDR2 is FQNNGV. Assay used: immunoSEQ multiplex PCR; TCRdb lists only in-frame clones, some missing. This sample yields more than 100,000 clones, of which approximately 87% are seen a single time; 3.5% to 4.5% belongs to the top ten. The TCR sequence derives from an adult in good health. The material sequenced was peripheral blood, taken on day 0 of AZD1222 vaccination. This chain uses TRBV11-2 with TRBJ1-5, with unresolved D. The CDR3 here is CASSLDRGQPQHF. CDR3 nucleotide sequence: TGTGCCAGCAGCTTAGATCGCGGTCAGCCCCAGCATTTT.